At least ten counts were recorded for the clone carrying this T cell receptor (beta chain). Antigen unknown. TCRdb processed the RT-PCR reads anew with MiXCR; each CDR3 protein has one entry. The sample shows roughly 630,000 distinct CDR3 sequences, around 13% of them seen only once. The V and J ends lost 6 bases and 6 bases, in that order; junction bases with no gene match: 13. The germline V gene has CDR1 DFQATT and CDR2 SNEGSKA (reference sequence). The CDR3 contains 15 residues. The data belong to a study of response to subunit inactivated influenza vaccine. Whole-study findings and limits: Each seasonal flu vaccination may recruit only limited new T cells, authors suggested.

This chain uses TRBV20-1 with TRBJ2-1, with 8 bases fitting TRBD2. This receptor was taken from a man in his fifties or sixties who received an inactivated influenza vaccine. The sequencing used PBMCs from blood, collected 14 to 15 days before vaccination. CDR3 nucleotide sequence: TGCAGTGCCCATGAAGCCAACGGGAGGGCCAATGAGCAGTTCTTC. Protein: CSAHEANGRANEQFF.